These 10 T cell receptor beta chains were sequenced from one sample in a study of blood T cell repertoires in COVID-19. Only in-frame clones appear in the TCRdb table, and some are missing; sequencing was by immunoSEQ multiplex PCR. Of approximately 74,000 clones listed, 80% to 90% are singletons. Sequencing input: peripheral blood. The receptors shown here come from a woman older than 75 with active or convalescent COVID-19.

The gene calls are TRBV10-3 and TRBJ1-5; 7 bases match TRBD1. J lost 0 bases, V lost 8 bases, and 4 bases had no gene match. Germline V gene data show CDR1 as ENHRY and CDR2 as SYGVKD. CDR3 length: 14 residues. The CDR3 DNA follows: TGTGCCATCGCGGGACAGTATAGCAATCAGCCCCAGCATTTT. Amino acid sequence: CAIAGQYSNQPQHF.

This clone was counted only a few times. The chain recombines TRBV5-1 with TRBJ1-1; 11 bases align to TRBD1. CDR3 size: 17 residues. Germline loops: CDR1 SGHRS, CDR2 YFSETQ. The V segment lost 3 bases and the J segment 3 bases; nucleotides outside the gene matches: 10. Here the CDR3 DNA reads TGCGCCAGCAGCTCTTTAGGACAGGGGGCGAGGGACACTGAAGCTTTCTTT. Translating gives CASSSLGQGARDTEAFF.

The rearrangement uses TRBV28 and TRBJ1-5, with D uncertain. In germline, CDR1 is MDHEN, CDR2 SYDVKM. The CDR3 sequence is 17 residues long. Trimming took 5 bases from V and 0 from J, leaving 17 bases between them. The CDR3 DNA reads TGTGCCAGCAGTCTCCTGGAGGGAAGCTATAGCAATCAGCCCCAGCATTTT. Its translation: CASSLLEGSYSNQPQHF.

This clone has more than one count but fewer than ten. This chain joins TRBV12-2 and TRBJ2-1; TRBD1 is the table's D call, not checked against the DNA. TRBV12-2 has pseudogene status. The CDR3 sequence is 18 residues long. CDR3: CASRYRDRHEKLYNEQFF. The CDR3 DNA follows: TGTGCAAGTCGCTACCGGGACAGACACGAAAAATTGTACAATGAGCAGTTCTTC.

J is TRBJ2-7 and V is TRBV7-2; D may be TRBD2 (6 bases). Germline V gene data show CDR1 as SGHTA and CDR2 as FQGNSA. CDR3 length equals 16 residues. V lost 1 base and J lost 2, with 15 bases in between. CDR3 loop: CASSLGAGTYPYEQYF. The CDR3 DNA follows: TGTGCCAGCAGCTTAGGGGCAGGGACTTACCCCTACGAGCAGTACTTC.

The chain is built from TRBV7-2 and TRBJ1-1; D is possibly TRBD1 (5 bases). The CDR3 consists of 13 residues. CDR1 SGHTA and CDR2 FQGNSA come from the germline V gene. Trimming removed 5 bases from V and 2 bases from J, with 9 bases in between. CDR3 in amino acids: CASSPGANTEAFF. CDR3 bases: TGTGCCAGCAGCCCTGGGGCCAACACTGAAGCTTTCTTT.

This clone has only a few counts. The rearrangement links TRBV7-9 to TRBJ1-1; D is possibly TRBD1 (5 bases). The germline V gene encodes CDR1 SEHNR and CDR2 FQNEAQ (reference sequence). Trimming pared 3 bases from V and 5 bases from J, leaving 13 bases between. The CDR3 consists of 14 residues. The DNA of the CDR3 is TGTGCCAGCAGCTTGTTCCAGGGAGGTACTGAAGCTTTCTTT. It yields the protein CASSLFQGGTEAFF.

The chain has TRBV10-3 and TRBJ1-1; 10 nucleotides match TRBD1. The CDR3 sequence is 13 residues long. Per germline, CDR1 ENHRY and CDR2 SYGVKD. J gave up 14 bases and V 3 bases, and 9 bases lay outside the gene matches. In DNA, the CDR3 is TGTGCCATCAGTGAATCGCAGGACAGGGGGAAGTTCTTT. Protein product: CAISESQDRGKFF.

V and J are TRBV15 and TRBJ2-3, with D possibly being TRBD2 (6 bases). Germline CDR1 reads LNHNV; CDR2 reads YYDKDF (reference sequence). This CDR3 region has 13 residues. With 6 bases removed from V and 0 bases from J, the gap between germline ends came to 7 bases. The CDR3 here is CATRGTSTDTQYF. In DNA, the CDR3 is TGTGCCACCAGAGGGACTAGCACAGATACGCAGTATTTT.

The chain uses TRBV28 and TRBJ2-1, with no clear D. Looked up from germline, CDR1 is MDHEN and CDR2 is SYDVKM. The V and J ends lost 5 bases and 2 bases respectively, with 10 bases between them. CDR3 size: 14 residues. The CDR3 nucleotides are TGTGCCAGCAGTCGTCCCTTTACCTACAATGAGCAGTTCTTC. Encoded protein: CASSRPFTYNEQFF. The whole variable domain, remainder taken from reference TRBV28 and TRBJ2-1, is DVKVTQSSRYLVKRTGEKVFLECVQDMDHENMFWYRQDPGLGLRLIYFSYDVKMKEKGDIPEGYSVSREKKERFSLILESASTNQTSMYLCASSRPFTYNEQFFGPGTRLTVL.